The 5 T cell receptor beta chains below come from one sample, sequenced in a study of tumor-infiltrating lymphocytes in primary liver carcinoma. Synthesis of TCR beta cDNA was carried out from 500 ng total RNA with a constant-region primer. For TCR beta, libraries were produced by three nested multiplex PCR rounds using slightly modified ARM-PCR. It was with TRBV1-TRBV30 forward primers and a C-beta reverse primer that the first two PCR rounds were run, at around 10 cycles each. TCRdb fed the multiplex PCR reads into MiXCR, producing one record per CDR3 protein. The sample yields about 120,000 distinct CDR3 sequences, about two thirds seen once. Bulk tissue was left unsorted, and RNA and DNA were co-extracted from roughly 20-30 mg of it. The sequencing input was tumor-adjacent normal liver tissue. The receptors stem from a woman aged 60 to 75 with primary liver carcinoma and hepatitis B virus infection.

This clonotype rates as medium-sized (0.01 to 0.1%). The CDR3 protein is CASSSTGGQNIQYF. CDR3 coding DNA: TGTGCCAGCAGCTCTACAGGGGGGCAAAACATTCAGTACTTC. This chain uses TRBV11-2 with TRBJ2-4, with TRBD1 matching 8 bases. The V and J ends lost 4 bases and 5 bases, in that order; junction bases with no gene match: 4. The CDR3 has 14 residues. From germline, CDR1 is SGHAT and CDR2 FQNNGV.

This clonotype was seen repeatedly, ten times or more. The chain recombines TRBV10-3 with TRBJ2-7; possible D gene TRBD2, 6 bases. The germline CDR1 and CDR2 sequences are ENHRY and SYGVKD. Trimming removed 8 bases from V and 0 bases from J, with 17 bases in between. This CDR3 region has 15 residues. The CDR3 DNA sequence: TGTGCCATCGGGGGATCACGGGGGAACTCCTACGAGCAGTACTTC. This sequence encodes CAIGGSRGNSYEQYF.

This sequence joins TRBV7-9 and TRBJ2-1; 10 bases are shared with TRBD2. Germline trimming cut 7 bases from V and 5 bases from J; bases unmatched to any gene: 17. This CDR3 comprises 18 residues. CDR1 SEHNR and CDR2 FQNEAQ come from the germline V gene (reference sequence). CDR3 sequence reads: CASIFSTSGWRTHNEQFF. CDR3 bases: TGTGCCAGCATCTTTTCGACTAGCGGGTGGCGAACTCACAATGAGCAGTTCTTC. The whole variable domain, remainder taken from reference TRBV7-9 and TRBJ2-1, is DTGVSQNPRHKITKRGQNVTFRCDPISEHNRLYWYRQTLGQGPEFLTYFQNEAQLEKSRLLSDRFSAERPKGSFSTLEIQRTEQGDSAMYLCASIFSTSGWRTHNEQFFGPGTRLTVL.

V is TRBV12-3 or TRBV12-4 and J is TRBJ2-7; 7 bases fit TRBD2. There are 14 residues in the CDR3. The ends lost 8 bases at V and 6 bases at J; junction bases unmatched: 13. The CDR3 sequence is CASWTQGEGCEQYF. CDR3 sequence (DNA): TGTGCCAGCTGGACACAAGGGGAGGGATGCGAGCAGTACTTC.

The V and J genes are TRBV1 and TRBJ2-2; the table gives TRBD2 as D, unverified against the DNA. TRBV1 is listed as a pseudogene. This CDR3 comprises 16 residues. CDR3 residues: CTSAREGNANNGELFF. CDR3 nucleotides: TGCACCAGCGCCCGCGAGGGAAACGCGAACAACGGGGAGCTGTTTTTT.